Shown below are 22 T cell receptor beta chains from a single sample sequenced in a study of blood T cells in healthy people across ages. Primers used in a second PCR of roughly 7 to 11 cycles were a sample-barcoded 5' primer and a J-beta primer mix. A single record per CDR3 protein comes from TCRdb applying MiXCR to the 5' RACE reads. The repertoire holds hundreds of thousands of distinct CDR3 sequences, with under 65% as singletons. The sample consisted of blood. The source of these receptors is a man between 60 and 70 years old in good health.

This chain links TRBV5-6 with TRBJ2-6; TRBD1 matches 9 bases. The CDR3 spans 17 residues. The V gene's germline CDR1 is SGHDT and CDR2 YYEEEE. Losses at the gene ends were 0 bases for V and 4 bases for J; bases not matched to a gene: 5. CDR3 loop: CASSLGDREPGANVLTF. CDR3 nucleotide sequence: TGTGCCAGCAGCTTGGGGGACAGGGAGCCAGGGGCCAACGTCCTGACTTTC.

The rearrangement links TRBV20-1 to TRBJ1-4; perhaps TRBD1 as D (5 bases). This CDR3 has 16 amino acids. Trimming took off 1 base at V and 0 bases at J, with 12 bases between the two ends. The germline gives CDR1 DFQATT, CDR2 SNEGSKA (reference sequence). The CDR3 reads CSARGAGSPTNEKLFF. The CDR3, as DNA: TGCAGTGCTAGAGGGGCAGGGAGTCCAACTAATGAAAAACTGTTTTTT.

This clonotype was counted a single time. This chain uses TRBV2 with TRBJ1-2, with 11 bases identical to TRBD1. J lost 4 bases, V lost 3 bases, and 4 bases had no gene match. The CDR3 runs to 15 residues. Germline lookup yields CDR1 SNHLY and CDR2 FYNNEI. This chain's CDR3 is CASSEDRGHPYGYTF. CDR3 in DNA: TGTGCCAGCAGTGAGGACAGGGGGCATCCCTATGGCTACACCTTC.

Regarding this clonotype: The germline gene is not matched at one end of the junction; a read error may be the cause. The chain recombines TRBV20-1 with TRBJ2-1; D ambiguous. The CDR3 sequence is 11 residues long. CDR1 and CDR2 (germline): DFQATT, SNEGSKA (reference sequence). DNA of the CDR3: TGCAGTGCTAGTAGCTACAGTGAGCAGTTCTTC. Protein product: CSASSYSEQFF.

This clonotype was counted ten times or more. J is TRBJ1-6 and V is TRBV20-1; no definite D call. V was clipped by 7 bases and J by 5 bases, with 18 bases between them. CDR1 is DFQATT, CDR2 SNEGSKA, per germline (reference sequence). This CDR3 is 15 amino acids long. CDR3 sequence reads: CSGVTIGQNNSPLHF. CDR3 in DNA: TGCAGTGGGGTGACCATCGGCCAGAATAATTCACCCCTCCACTTT.

This clonotype was found a few times. The rearrangement joins TRBV6-2 or TRBV6-3 to TRBJ2-7, with D tentatively TRBD1 (6 bases). This CDR3 comprises 14 residues. Germline CDR1 MNHEY, CDR2 SVGEGT. The germline V and J ends were trimmed by 4 bases and 7 bases, with 17 bases remaining between them. The CDR3 protein is CASSSGQPSGEQYF. In nucleotides, the CDR3 is TGTGCCAGCAGTTCCGGACAGCCCTCGGGGGAGCAGTACTTC.

This clonotype turned up a few times. This rearrangement joins TRBV6-1 to TRBJ1-5; 8 positions agree with TRBD1. The CDR3 is made up of 15 amino acids. Germline V gene sequence: CDR1 MNHNS, CDR2 SASEGT. Losses at the gene ends were 6 bases for V and 6 bases for J; bases not matched to a gene: 10. For the CDR3, the DNA is TGTGCCAGCAGGAGAACCGGGACAGGAAGTCAGCCCCAGCATTTT. Translating it yields CASRRTGTGSQPQHF.

The table lists this clonotype with a few counts. This sequence joins TRBV29-1 and TRBJ2-5, with TRBD2 identical over 8 bases. Germline CDR1 reads SQVTM; CDR2 reads ANQGSEA. CDR3 size: 13 residues. Trimming cost V 8 bases and J 4 bases; bases outside gene matches: 9. The CDR3 loop reads CSFRTSNLETQYF. The CDR3 coding sequence is TGCAGCTTTCGGACTAGCAACCTAGAGACCCAGTACTTC. The variable domain in full, completed from reference TRBV29-1 and TRBJ2-5, reads SAVISQKPSRDICQRGTSLTIQCQVDSQVTMMFWYRQQPGQSLTLIATANQGSEATYESGFVIDKFPISRPNLTFSTLTVSNMSPEDSSIYLCSFRTSNLETQYFGPGTRLLVL.

The chain carries TRBV29-1 and TRBJ1-2; TRBD1 is a possible D gene (5 bases). The germline V gene encodes CDR1 SQVTM and CDR2 ANQGSEA. Trimming shortened V by 0 bases and J by 8 bases, and 10 bases separated the two germline ends. The CDR3 length is 12 residues. Here the CDR3 DNA reads TGCAGCGTTGAAGACAGGGATCACGGCTACACCTTC. Translated: CSVEDRDHGYTF.

This clonotype was counted only a few times. V and J are TRBV29-1 and TRBJ2-1; 7 bases are a match to TRBD2. CDR1 is SQVTM, CDR2 ANQGSEA, per germline. The CDR3 sequence is 14 residues long. V was clipped by 4 bases and J by 4 bases; unmatched bases: 7. This CDR3 reads CSVGEGRRYNEQFF. The CDR3 coding sequence is TGCAGCGTTGGGGAGGGGCGTCGATACAATGAGCAGTTCTTC.

This clonotype was picked up a small number of times. The chain carries TRBV2 and TRBJ1-2; tentatively, D is TRBD1 (5 bases). Trimming removed 4 bases from V and 6 bases from J, with 15 bases in between. Germline CDR1 is SNHLY and CDR2 is FYNNEI. CDR3 length: 14 amino acids. The CDR3 nucleotides are TGTGCCAGCAGTGTTGGCAGGGCGGTTGATGGCTACACCTTC. It encodes CASSVGRAVDGYTF.

The CDR3 here is CASSSIAGQGIGYTF. The CDR3 region has the DNA TGTGCCAGCAGTTCAATCGCGGGACAGGGGATCGGCTACACCTTC. The V and J genes are TRBV28 and TRBJ1-2, with TRBD1 matching 10 bases. Germline CDR1 reads MDHEN; CDR2 reads SYDVKM. The CDR3 is 15 amino acids. With V trimmed by 4 bases and J by 8 bases, 10 bases remained unmatched.

This clonotype was observed a few times. The rearrangement joins TRBV12-3 or TRBV12-4 to TRBJ2-7, with 7 bases aligning to TRBD2. The V and J ends lost 6 bases and 4 bases, in that order; junction bases with no gene match: 6. This CDR3 has 13 residues. This CDR3 is CASRSSGAYEQYF. The CDR3 coding sequence is TGTGCCAGCAGATCGAGCGGGGCTTACGAGCAGTACTTC.

The V and J genes are TRBV10-3 and TRBJ2-7; 7 bases line up with TRBD1. The CDR3 extends over 14 amino acids. In germline, CDR1 is ENHRY, CDR2 SYGVKD. The ends lost 3 bases at V and 2 bases at J; junction bases unmatched: 4. Here the CDR3 DNA reads TGTGCCATCAGTGATTCAGGGACAGCCTACGAGCAGTACTTC. Translation: CAISDSGTAYEQYF.

The chain recombines TRBV12-3 or TRBV12-4 with TRBJ1-5; no clear D gene. The length of the CDR3 is 14 residues. V was shortened by 1 base and J by 6 bases, with 10 bases between the two germline ends. Here the CDR3 DNA reads TGTGCCAGCAGTTTAGTCTTCGGTGGTCAGCCCCAGCATTTT. As protein: CASSLVFGGQPQHF.

This clonotype was seen a handful of times. This chain uses TRBV6-2 or TRBV6-3 with TRBJ2-7; D ambiguous. The germline CDR1 and CDR2 sequences are MNHEY and SVGEGT. The V end lost 2 bases, the J end lost 0 bases, and 11 bases lay between the germline ends. This CDR3 spans 15 amino acids. This CDR3 is CASSYEGRPSYEQYF. CDR3 in DNA: TGTGCCAGCAGTTACGAAGGCAGACCCTCCTACGAGCAGTACTTC.

A note on this clonotype: This may arise from a read error, as a much more abundant clone is one base away. The J gene is TRBJ1-4, the V gene TRBV5-1, with no clear D. The CDR3 has 14 amino acids. Between the trimmed V and J ends, which lost 4 bases and 5 bases, there was a span of 12 bases. CDR1 and CDR2 from the germline V gene are SGHRS and YFSETQ. CDR3 nucleotides: TGCGCCAGCAGCGTTTGTGGGAGCAATGAAAAACTGTTTTTT. This translates into CASSVCGSNEKLFF.

V usage is TRBV2 and J usage is TRBJ2-6; D is unclear. The CDR3 covers 14 residues. Germline V CDR1 and CDR2: SNHLY, FYNNEI. Trimming cost V 8 bases and J 2 bases, with 10 bases left between them. The CDR3 here is CASQALAGANVLTF. CDR3 in DNA: TGTGCCAGCCAGGCCCTGGCTGGGGCCAACGTCCTGACTTTC.

About this clonotype: This could be a read error, since a much larger clone is one nucleotide away. No conserved phenylalanine or tryptophan is present at the end of the CDR3, so a read error is the likely explanation. This sequence joins TRBV20-1 and TRBJ2-7; 9 bases align to TRBD1. V lost 5 bases, J lost 3 bases, and 8 bases stayed unmatched. The CDR3 is 14 amino acids. The germline gives CDR1 DFQATT, CDR2 SNEGSKA (reference sequence). The CDR3 spells CSAFGQGNNYEQYL. DNA for the CDR3: TGCAGTGCTTTCGGACAGGGGAACAACTACGAGCAGTACTTA.

J is TRBJ2-2 and V is TRBV18; 7 positions match TRBD1. V was clipped by 4 bases and J by 7 bases; unmatched bases: 9. The germline V gene encodes CDR1 KGHSH and CDR2 LQKENI. This CDR3 has 15 amino acids. The CDR3 loop reads CASSLRTGLNGELFF. Written as DNA, the CDR3 is TGTGCCAGCTCACTCCGGACAGGTCTTAACGGGGAGCTGTTTTTT.

J is TRBJ2-3 and V is TRBV4-1, with TRBD1 identical over 9 bases. The germline V gene has CDR1 MGHRA and CDR2 YSYEKL. This CDR3 has 16 residues. Unmatched junction bases numbered 12, after V lost 3 bases and J lost 8 bases. CDR3: CASSHPRDRASRTQYF. The CDR3 bases are TGCGCCAGCAGCCACCCCCGGGACAGGGCCAGTCGTACGCAGTATTTT.

The chain employs TRBV20-1 and TRBJ2-1, with D tentatively TRBD2 (6 bases). The CDR3 has 14 residues. V dropped 2 bases and J dropped 1 base, with 9 bases sitting between them. Germline V gives CDR1 DFQATT, CDR2 SNEGSKA (reference sequence). CDR3 region: CSARHGGSYNEQFF. CDR3 coding DNA: TGCAGTGCTAGACACGGGGGATCCTACAATGAGCAGTTCTTC.